This T cell receptor (beta chain) emerged from a study of shared clonotypes between healthy human individuals. For sorted subsets, approximately 180 ng DNA per replicate equaled 30,000 or so T cell genomes. The repertoire was sequenced with immunoSEQ multiplex PCR; TCRdb's copy has only in-frame clones and lacks some. The top ten hold around 0.32% of the sample, which has a few hundred thousand clones, roughly 96% seen once. Sample: memory CD8+ T cells sorted from blood. The sample's subset: CD45RO+ cells pooled with CCR7-negative TemRA cells. This receptor was identified in a young man in good health.

The CDR3 bases are TGTGCCAGCAGCTTACATGGGACTAGCGGGAGCGGAAAGTACTTC. Its protein product is CASSLHGTSGSGKYF. The rearrangement links TRBV7-9 to TRBJ2-7; 14 positions match TRBD2. The junction had 8 bases not matched to a gene; V was cut back by 2 bases and J by 11 bases. Germline V gives CDR1 SEHNR, CDR2 FQNEAQ (reference sequence). The CDR3 runs 15 residues.